This T cell receptor beta chain was identified during a study of metastatic and nonmetastatic thyroid tumors. Every patient underwent thyroid surgery untreated. TCRdb re-called clones via MiXCR from the PCR reads. The profile covers 15,000 to 18,000 clones, with roughly 25% appearing a single time and about 12% taken by the ten largest. The CDR3 consists of 15 residues. Germline V CDR1 and CDR2: SGHTA, FQGNSA. Deletions cut 1 base from V and 1 base from J, with 9 bases between. This rearrangement joins TRBV7-2 to TRBJ2-3, with no clear D. The source of this sequence is a female donor with papillary thyroid cancer or a benign thyroid nodule (not recorded which). Some clones in this sample may be carry-over from other donors' samples. The specimen sequenced was tumor tissue. CDR3 in amino acids: CASSLGATGTDTQYF. CDR3 nucleotide sequence: TGTGCCAGCAGCTTAGGCGCTACCGGCACAGATACGCAGTATTTT.